The 5 T cell receptor beta chains below come from one sample, sequenced in a study of glioma-infiltrating T cells after dendritic cell vaccination. Measured with immunoSEQ multiplex PCR; TCRdb has only the in-frame clones, and not every one. Counted here are over 90,000 clones, roughly four fifths occurring once; the ten biggest clones make up 10% to 15%. The specimen comprised blood, sampled before dendritic cell vaccination. These receptors were obtained from a human donor with glioblastoma.

This clone was recorded many times. The chain employs TRBV7-2 and TRBJ1-5; D is uncertain. The CDR3 sequence is 15 residues long. V was shortened by 1 base and J by 0 bases, with 7 bases between the two germline ends. Germline CDR1 and CDR2: SGHTA and FQGNSA. CDR3 nucleotides: TGTGCCAGCAGCTTAGGTCCGGGTAGCAATCAGCCCCAGCATTTT. Amino acid sequence: CASSLGPGSNQPQHF.

This chain links TRBV12-5 with TRBJ2-1, with D uncertain. Germline V CDR1 and CDR2: LGHNT, FRNRAP. This CDR3 spans 11 amino acids. V was trimmed by 2 bases and J by 7 bases, leaving 3 bases between them. CDR3 sequence (DNA): TGTGCTAGTGGTTTGTTAAATGAGCAGTTCTTC. It codes for CASGLLNEQFF.

The chain recombines TRBV5-1 with TRBJ1-3; D perhaps matches TRBD1 (6 bases). The V gene lost 1 base and the J gene lost 2 bases, with 13 bases spanning the gap. This CDR3 spans 16 amino acids. Germline V gene lookup returns CDR1 SGHRS and CDR2 YFSETQ. The CDR3 nucleotides read TGCGCCAGCAGCTTGTCTGGGGGCCTGACTGGAAACACCATATATTTT. This encodes CASSLSGGLTGNTIYF.

The chain uses TRBV29-1 and TRBJ2-5; 8 positions agree with TRBD1. Germline CDR1 is SQVTM and CDR2 is ANQGSEA. With V trimmed by 7 bases and J by 5 bases, 6 bases remained unmatched. The CDR3 has 12 amino acids. The CDR3 loop reads CSETDREETQYF. As DNA, the CDR3 is TGCAGCGAAACGGACAGGGAGGAGACCCAGTACTTC.

This chain joins TRBV19 and TRBJ1-2; 8 nucleotides line up with TRBD1. Per the germline V gene, CDR1 is LNHDA and CDR2 is SQIVND (reference sequence). The CDR3 runs 15 residues. The trim removed 5 bases at V and 1 base at J, leaving 6 bases unmatched. The DNA of the CDR3 is TGTGCCAGTAGTCCCGACAGGGGTATTAACTATGGCTACACCTTC. As protein: CASSPDRGINYGYTF. Complete variable domain (other parts from reference TRBV19 and TRBJ1-2): DGGITQSPKYLFRKEGQNVTLSCEQNLNHDAMYWYRQDPGQGLRLIYYSQIVNDFQKGDIAEGYSVSREKKESFPLTVTSAQKNPTAFYLCASSPDRGINYGYTFGSGTRLTVV.